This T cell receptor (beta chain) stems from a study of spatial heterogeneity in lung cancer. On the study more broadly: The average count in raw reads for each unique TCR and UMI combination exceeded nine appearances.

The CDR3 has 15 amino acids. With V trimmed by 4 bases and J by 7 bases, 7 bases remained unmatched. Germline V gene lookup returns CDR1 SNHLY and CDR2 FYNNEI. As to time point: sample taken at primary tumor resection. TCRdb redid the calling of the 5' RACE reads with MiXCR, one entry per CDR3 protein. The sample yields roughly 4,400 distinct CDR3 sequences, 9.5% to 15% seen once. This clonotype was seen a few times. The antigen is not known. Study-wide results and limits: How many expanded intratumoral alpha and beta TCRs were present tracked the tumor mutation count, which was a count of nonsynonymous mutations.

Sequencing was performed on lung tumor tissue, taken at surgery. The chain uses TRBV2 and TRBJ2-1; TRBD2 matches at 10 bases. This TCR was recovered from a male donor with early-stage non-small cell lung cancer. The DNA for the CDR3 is TGTGCCAGCAGTGGAGCGGGAGGGCCTGATAATGAGCAGTTCTTC. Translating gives CASSGAGGPDNEQFF.